This TCR beta chain originates from a study of blood T cell repertoires in COVID-19. Clinical histories supplied by participants themselves formed the basis of cohort assignment. Original processing notes: It was from reference gene primer amplification that nucleated cell counts were estimated. Assay used: immunoSEQ multiplex PCR; TCRdb lists only in-frame clones, some missing. The DNA was the basis for D and trimming; V, J and clone size are from that table. The data hold about 170,000 clones, with approximately 79% observed a single time. Germline V lookup: CDR1 SNHLY, CDR2 FYNNEI. The trim removed 5 bases at V and 7 bases at J, leaving 13 bases unmatched. The CDR3 runs to 16 residues.

The sequenced material came from PBMCs or T cells enriched from blood (not recorded which). J is TRBJ2-7 and V is TRBV2; 11 positions agree with TRBD2. This sequence was found in a woman between 65 and 79 years old in a cohort exposed to, infected with or recovered from COVID-19 (not recorded which). CDR3 nucleotides: TGTGCCAGCAGTTTAGCGGGAGGGCCTAAGGTGGGAGAGCAGTACTTC. It specifies CASSLAGGPKVGEQYF.